The source of this TCR beta chain is a study of T cells in Graves' hyperthyroidism and ophthalmopathy (dated by TCRdb to between 2018 and 2020). Background for the entire study: Peripheral blood was collected at initial diagnosis, before any treatment. An independent validation cohort of around 20 hyperthyroidism patients and about 16 patients who later progressed to ophthalmopathy tested prospective prediction of ophthalmopathy. After blood sampling, hyperthyroidism patients were treated with methimazole at a starting dose of 30 mg daily, and ophthalmopathy patients were treated with high-dose intravenous methylprednisolone. For training and testing, the 100 or so patients in the discovery cohort were randomly divided in a 7:3 ratio. The study also compared thyroid tissue and blood T-cell repertoires from about six Graves' hyperthyroidism patients. According to the paper, TCR Vbeta CDR3 sequencing was carried out on over 130 peripheral blood samples, which came from fewer than 50 ophthalmopathy, about 75 hyperthyroidism and approximately 17 progressor patients. TCR V-J signatures able to tell the groups apart were searched for in a discovery cohort of about a hundred patients, of whom around 43 had Graves' ophthalmopathy and roughly 58 had stable Graves' hyperthyroidism.

TCR beta CDR3 regions were amplified from RNA transcripts. The first round of RT-PCR for the TCR CDR3 was performed with the HTBI primer set and the Qiagen OneStep RT-PCR kit. The libraries were constructed in a second round of multiplex PCR and then size-selected and purified. The libraries were sequenced on an Illumina HiSeq2000 using paired-end 100 bp reads. The authors' pipeline ran thus. SOAPnuke was used to process the raw data, removing reads that contained adapters or uncalled bases, had a mean Phred below 15, or lacked an exact match to the constant primer or identifier. COPE v1.2.5 was used to merge high-quality paired reads, and clonotypes were defined as unique nucleotide sequences. MiTCR v1.1 was used to align clonotypes to the IMGT TRBV, TRBD and TRBJ reference segments. Analysis was restricted to V-J combinations with a frequency above 0.0001, which covered 99% to 99.2% of repertoires. A TCS score was defined as the ratio of F50 (clonal expansion) to E x V (chaos), with BLOSUM62-based TCRdist applied between CDR3 peptides within each V-J. Welch's t-statistics and random forest reduced 500 to 650 V-J features to roughly 13, which were used in a naive Bayes classifier (R e1071). The raw public reads went through TCRdb reprocessing: fastp at Q25, MiXCR clone calling, in-frame beta chains kept. Rows are combined by CDR3 protein, so each entry shows the most common genes and DNA. The V and J calls shown here were made by TCRdb, not taken from the authors' results. The sample yields 600,000 or so distinct CDR3 sequences; 13% to 15% were counted once. In total, the top ten clones hold around an eighth of the sample.

Ophthalmopathy patients had moderately to severely active disease, with a Clinical Activity Score of 3 or more, a NOSPECS grade of 4 or more, and a disease duration of less than 3 months. Patients with uncontrolled infections, other autoimmune diseases, pregnancy or lactation were excluded. Diagnoses relied on clinical symptoms, serum thyroxine and TRAb, thyroid ultrasound and orbital computed tomography. Ficoll-Paque density gradient centrifugation was used to isolate PBMCs from around 10 ml of fresh peripheral blood. Total RNA was extracted with Trizol reagent, and quality was checked on an Agilent 2100 Bioanalyzer. What the study reported, not specific to this receptor: In validation, the model predicted progression to ophthalmopathy a median of roughly six months before onset, with 65% to 71% sensitivity and roughly 73% specificity. Blood samples also contained most of the expanded thyroid clonotypes (frequency above 0.001), which suggests that blood repertoires may reflect thyroid immune responses. No statistical method was used to set the sample size in advance, and investigators knew the group allocation. A 13 V-J signature model separated ophthalmopathy from stable hyperthyroidism, with around 90% sensitivity and roughly 81% specificity in cross-validation and 80%/75% in testing.

This clonotype was recorded at least ten times. No cognate antigen has been identified for it. Base qualities are missing; no much larger clone stands one base away. The junction shows trimming of 0 bases on V and 2 bases on J, and the gene matches do not reach 0 bases of it. Taken from the germline V gene (reference sequence), the CDR1 and CDR2 loops are GTSNPN and SVGIG. Including cysteine and phenylalanine, the CDR3 has 14 amino acids. Just CDR3 DNA is preserved here, 42 bases in frame from base 1. The rearranged chain carries TRBV30 and TRBJ2-7, with 11 central nucleotides matching TRBD2. Sequenced input: blood. This sequence was found in a woman between 45 and 65 years old with Graves' ophthalmopathy. The DNA sequence is as follows: TGTGCCTGGAGTGTGACTAGCGGGGCCTACGAGCAGTACTTC. It codes for CAWSVTSGAYEQYF.